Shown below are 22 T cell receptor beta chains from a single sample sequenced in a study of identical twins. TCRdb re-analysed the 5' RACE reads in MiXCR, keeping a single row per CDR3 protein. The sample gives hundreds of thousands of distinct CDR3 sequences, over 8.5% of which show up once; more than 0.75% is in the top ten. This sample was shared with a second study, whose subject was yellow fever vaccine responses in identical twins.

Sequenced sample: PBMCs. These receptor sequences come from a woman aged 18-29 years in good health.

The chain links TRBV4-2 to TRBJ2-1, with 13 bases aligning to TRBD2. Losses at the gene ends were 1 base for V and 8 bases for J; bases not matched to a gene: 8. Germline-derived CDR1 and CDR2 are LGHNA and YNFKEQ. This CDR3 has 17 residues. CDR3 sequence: CASSQGLRTSGSDEQFF. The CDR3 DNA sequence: TGTGCCAGCAGCCAAGGTCTTCGGACTAGCGGGAGCGATGAGCAGTTCTTC.

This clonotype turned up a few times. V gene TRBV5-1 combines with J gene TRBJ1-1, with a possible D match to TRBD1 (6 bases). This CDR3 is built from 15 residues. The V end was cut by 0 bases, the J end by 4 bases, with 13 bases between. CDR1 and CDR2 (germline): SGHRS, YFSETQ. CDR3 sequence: CASSLVYRDSTEAFF. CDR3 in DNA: TGCGCCAGCAGCTTGGTATACAGGGATAGCACTGAAGCTTTCTTT.

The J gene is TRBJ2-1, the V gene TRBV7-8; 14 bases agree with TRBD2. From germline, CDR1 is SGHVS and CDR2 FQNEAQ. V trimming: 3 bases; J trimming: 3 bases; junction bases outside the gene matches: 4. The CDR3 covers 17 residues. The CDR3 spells CASSLGTSGRLYNEQFF. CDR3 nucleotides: TGTGCCAGCAGCTTGGGGACTAGCGGGAGACTCTACAATGAGCAGTTCTTC.

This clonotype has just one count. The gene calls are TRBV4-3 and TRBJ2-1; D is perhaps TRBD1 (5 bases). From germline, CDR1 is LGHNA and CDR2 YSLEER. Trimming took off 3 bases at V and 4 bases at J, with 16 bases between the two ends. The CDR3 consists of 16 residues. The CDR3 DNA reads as TGCGCCAGCAGCCAGACCTGGGGCGGATTTTACAATGAGCAGTTCTTC. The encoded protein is CASSQTWGGFYNEQFF.

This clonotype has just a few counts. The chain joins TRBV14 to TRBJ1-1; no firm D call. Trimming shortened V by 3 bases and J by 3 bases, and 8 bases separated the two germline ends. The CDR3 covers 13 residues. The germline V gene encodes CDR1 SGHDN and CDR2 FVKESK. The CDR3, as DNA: TGTGCCAGCAGCCAGCAATTTGACACTGAAGCTTTCTTT. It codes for CASSQQFDTEAFF. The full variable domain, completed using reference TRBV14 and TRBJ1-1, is EAGVTQFPSHSVIEKGQTVTLRCDPISGHDNLYWYRRVMGKEIKFLLHFVKESKQDESGMPNNRFLAERTGGTYSTLKVQPAELEDSGVYFCASSQQFDTEAFFGQGTRLTVV.

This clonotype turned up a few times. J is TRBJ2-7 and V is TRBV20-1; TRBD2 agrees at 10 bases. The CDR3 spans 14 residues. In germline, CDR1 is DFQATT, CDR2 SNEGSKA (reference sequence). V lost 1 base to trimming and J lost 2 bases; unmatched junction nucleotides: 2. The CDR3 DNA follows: TGCAGTGCTAGAGGGACTAGCGGAACCTACGAGCAGTACTTC. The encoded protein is CSARGTSGTYEQYF.

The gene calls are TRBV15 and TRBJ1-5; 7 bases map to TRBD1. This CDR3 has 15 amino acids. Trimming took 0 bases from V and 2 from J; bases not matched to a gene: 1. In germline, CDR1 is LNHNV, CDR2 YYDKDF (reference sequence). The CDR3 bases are TGTGCCACCAGCAGAGAACAGGGGCGCAATCAGCCCCAGCATTTT. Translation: CATSREQGRNQPQHF.

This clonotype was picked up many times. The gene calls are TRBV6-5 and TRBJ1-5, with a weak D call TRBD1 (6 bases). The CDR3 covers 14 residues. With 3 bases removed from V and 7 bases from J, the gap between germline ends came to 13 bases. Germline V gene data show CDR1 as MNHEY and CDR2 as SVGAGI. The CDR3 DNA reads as TGTGCCAGCAGTTATCTCAGGGGTGGGCAGCCCCAGCATTTT. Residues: CASSYLRGGQPQHF.

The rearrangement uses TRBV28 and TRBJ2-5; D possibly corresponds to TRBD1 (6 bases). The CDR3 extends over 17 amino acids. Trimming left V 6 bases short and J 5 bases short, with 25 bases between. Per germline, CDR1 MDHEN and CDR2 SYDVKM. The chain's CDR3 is CASRSLISNRVRETQYF. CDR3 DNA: TGTGCCAGCAGATCTCTAATTTCGAACAGGGTCCGGGAGACCCAGTACTTC.

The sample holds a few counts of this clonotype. In DNA form, the CDR3 reads TGCAGCGTGGTCCAGGGAACTGCCTACGAGCAGTACTTC. Translation: CSVVQGTAYEQYF. This rearrangement joins TRBV29-1 to TRBJ2-7; a weak D match, TRBD1 (5 bases). CDR1 is SQVTM, CDR2 ANQGSEA, per germline. This CDR3 is 13 amino acids long. With 6 bases removed from V and 2 bases from J, the gap between germline ends came to 14 bases.

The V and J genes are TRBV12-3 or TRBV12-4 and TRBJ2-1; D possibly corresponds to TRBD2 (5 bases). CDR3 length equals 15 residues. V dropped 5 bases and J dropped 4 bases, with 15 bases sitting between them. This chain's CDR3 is CASSPNREPYNEQFF. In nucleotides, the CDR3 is TGTGCCAGCAGTCCTAACCGGGAACCGTACAATGAGCAGTTCTTC.

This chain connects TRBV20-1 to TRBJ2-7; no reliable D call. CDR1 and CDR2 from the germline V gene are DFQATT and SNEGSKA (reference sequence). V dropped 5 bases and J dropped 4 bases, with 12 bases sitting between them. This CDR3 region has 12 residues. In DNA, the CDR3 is TGCAGTGCTTGGCAAGAAACTTACGAGCAGTACTTC. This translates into CSAWQETYEQYF.

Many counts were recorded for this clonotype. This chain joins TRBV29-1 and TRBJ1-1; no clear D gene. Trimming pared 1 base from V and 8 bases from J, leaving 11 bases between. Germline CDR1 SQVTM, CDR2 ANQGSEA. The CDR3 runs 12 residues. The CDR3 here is CSVEGAEVEAFF. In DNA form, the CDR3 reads TGCAGCGTTGAAGGGGCCGAGGTAGAAGCTTTCTTT.

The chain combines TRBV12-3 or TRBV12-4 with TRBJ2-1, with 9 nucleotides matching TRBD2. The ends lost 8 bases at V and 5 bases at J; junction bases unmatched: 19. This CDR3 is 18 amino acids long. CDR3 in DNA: TGTGCCAGCTCCGGCGGGAGGGGCGCGAGACTGAATAACAATGAGCAGTTCTTC. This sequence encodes CASSGGRGARLNNNEQFF.

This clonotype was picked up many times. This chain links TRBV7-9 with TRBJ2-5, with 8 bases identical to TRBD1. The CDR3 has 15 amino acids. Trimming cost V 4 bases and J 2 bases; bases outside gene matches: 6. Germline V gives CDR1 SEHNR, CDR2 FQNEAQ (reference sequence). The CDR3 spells CASSSRQGIQETQYF. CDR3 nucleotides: TGTGCCAGCAGCTCTCGACAGGGGATACAAGAGACCCAGTACTTC. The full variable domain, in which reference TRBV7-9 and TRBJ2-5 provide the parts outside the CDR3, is DTGVSQNPRHKITKRGQNVTFRCDPISEHNRLYWYRQTLGQGPEFLTYFQNEAQLEKSRLLSDRFSAERPKGSFSTLEIQRTEQGDSAMYLCASSSRQGIQETQYFGPGTRLLVL.

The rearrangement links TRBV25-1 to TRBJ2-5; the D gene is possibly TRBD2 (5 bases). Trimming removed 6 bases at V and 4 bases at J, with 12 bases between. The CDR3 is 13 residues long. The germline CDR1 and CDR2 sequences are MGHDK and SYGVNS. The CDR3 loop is CASRTRGSETQYF. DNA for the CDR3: TGTGCCAGCAGAACCCGGGGATCAGAGACCCAGTACTTC. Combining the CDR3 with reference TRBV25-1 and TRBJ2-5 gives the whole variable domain EADIYQTPRYLVIGTGKKITLECSQTMGHDKMYWYQQDPGMELHLIHYSYGVNSTEKGDLSSESTVSRIRTEHFPLTLESARPSHTSQYLCASRTRGSETQYFGPGTRLLVL.

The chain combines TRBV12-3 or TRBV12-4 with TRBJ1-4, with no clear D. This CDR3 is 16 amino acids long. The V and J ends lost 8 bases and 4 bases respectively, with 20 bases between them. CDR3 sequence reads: CASLPGGLRRNEKLFF. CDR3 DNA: TGTGCCAGCCTTCCCGGAGGTTTACGCCGTAATGAAAAACTGTTTTTT.

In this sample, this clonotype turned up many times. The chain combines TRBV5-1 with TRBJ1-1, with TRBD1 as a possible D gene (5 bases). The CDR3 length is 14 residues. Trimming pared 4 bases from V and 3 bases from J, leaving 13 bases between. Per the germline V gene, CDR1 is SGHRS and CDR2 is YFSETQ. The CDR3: CASSQQGVDTEAFF. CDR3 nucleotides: TGCGCCAGCAGCCAGCAGGGTGTGGACACTGAAGCTTTCTTT. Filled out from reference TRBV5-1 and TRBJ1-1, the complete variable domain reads KAGVTQTPRYLIKTRGQQVTLSCSPISGHRSVSWYQQTPGQGLQFLFEYFSETQRNKGNFPGRFSGRQFSNSRSEMNVSTLELGDSALYLCASSQQGVDTEAFFGQGTRLTVV.

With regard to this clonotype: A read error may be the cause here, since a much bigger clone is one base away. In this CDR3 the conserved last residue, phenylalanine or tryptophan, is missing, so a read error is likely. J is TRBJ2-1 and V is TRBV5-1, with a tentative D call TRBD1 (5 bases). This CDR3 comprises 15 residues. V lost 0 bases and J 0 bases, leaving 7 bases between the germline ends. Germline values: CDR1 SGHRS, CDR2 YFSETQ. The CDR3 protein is CASSLVGASYNEQFS. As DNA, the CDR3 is TGCGCCAGCAGCTTGGTAGGGGCCTCCTACAATGAGCAGTTCTCC.

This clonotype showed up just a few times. The CDR3 DNA reads TGTGCCAGCTCCTCCCCGGCAGGAGAGGTTTCGCGGGAGCAGTACTTC. Protein sequence: CASSSPAGEVSREQYF. This rearrangement joins TRBV2 to TRBJ2-7; D is unclear. Trimming stripped 8 bases from V and 7 bases from J, with 27 bases between. CDR3 length: 16 amino acids. From germline, CDR1 is SNHLY and CDR2 FYNNEI.

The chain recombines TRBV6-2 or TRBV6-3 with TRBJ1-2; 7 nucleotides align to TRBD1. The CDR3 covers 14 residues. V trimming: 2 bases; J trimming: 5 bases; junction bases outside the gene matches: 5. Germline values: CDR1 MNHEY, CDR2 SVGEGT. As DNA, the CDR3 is TGTGCCAGCAGTTACGGGGCAGGGGGATATGGCTACACCTTC. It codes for CASSYGAGGYGYTF.

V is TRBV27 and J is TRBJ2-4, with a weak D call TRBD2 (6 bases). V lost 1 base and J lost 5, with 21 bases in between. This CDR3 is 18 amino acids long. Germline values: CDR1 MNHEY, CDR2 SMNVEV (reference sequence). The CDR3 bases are TGTGCCAGCAGTTTATTGGGGCCCGGGAGCGGGCCACAAAACATTCAGTACTTC. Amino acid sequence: CASSLLGPGSGPQNIQYF.